What follows are 4 T cell receptor beta chains derived from one specimen sequenced in a study of blood T cells in healthy people across ages. PCR was performed a second time for roughly 7 to 11 cycles using a sample-barcoded 5' primer and a J-beta primer mix. TCRdb re-called the 5' RACE reads through MiXCR, storing one row per CDR3 protein. The sample shows about 1.5 million distinct CDR3 sequences, under 55% of them seen only once. Sequencing was done on a sample of blood. Receptors originate from a woman between 18 and 29 years old in good health.

The rearrangement joins TRBV14 to TRBJ1-1; 11 bases line up with TRBD1. CDR3 length: 19 amino acids. The germline V gene encodes CDR1 SGHDN and CDR2 FVKESK. J gave up 4 bases and V 0 bases, and 13 bases lay outside the gene matches. The CDR3, as DNA: TGTGCCAGCAGCCAAGATTCTAGGGACAGGGGGATTCTGGGCACTGAAGCTTTCTTT. It is translated as CASSQDSRDRGILGTEAFF.

This clonotype was detected a few times. This sequence joins TRBV7-2 and TRBJ2-5, with 8 bases identical to TRBD2. The V and J ends lost 1 base and 2 bases, in that order; junction bases with no gene match: 6. The CDR3 has 16 amino acids. Per germline, CDR1 SGHTA and CDR2 FQGNSA. The CDR3 sequence is CASSLGWRGAQETQYF. CDR3 DNA: TGTGCCAGCAGCTTAGGTTGGCGGGGGGCACAAGAGACCCAGTACTTC.

J is TRBJ2-1 and V is TRBV2; 9 bases are shared with TRBD2. Trimming cost V 3 bases and J 7 bases; bases outside gene matches: 4. The germline CDR1 and CDR2 sequences are SNHLY and FYNNEI. CDR3 length: 14 amino acids. The DNA of the CDR3 is TGTGCCAGCAGTGATAGGAGCGGGAGGAATGAGCAGTTCTTC. Translation: CASSDRSGRNEQFF.

The sample holds many counts of this clonotype. This chain links TRBV6-1 with TRBJ1-2; D remains ambiguous. Trimming pared 4 bases from V and 3 bases from J, leaving 9 bases between. The CDR3 has 13 amino acids. Germline lookup yields CDR1 MNHNS and CDR2 SASEGT. DNA of the CDR3: TGTGCCAGCAGTGTGGCAGGAGACTATGGCTACACCTTC. Amino acid sequence: CASSVAGDYGYTF.